This T cell receptor (beta chain) was sequenced for a study of blood T cells in healthy people across ages. On the study more broadly: About one barcoded beta molecule per two T cells was the capture yield of template switching.

Isolated PBMCs totaled at least 7 million in each sample. Total RNA was isolated from each sample in quantities of at least 5 micrograms. Germline CDR1 LGHDT, CDR2 YNNKEL (reference sequence). This CDR3 contains 13 residues. V was pared by 5 bases and J by 4 bases, with 11 bases between. Together with a sample-barcoded 5' primer, a J-beta primer mix was included in a second PCR lasting about 7 to 12 cycles. TCRdb re-derived calls from the 5' RACE reads in MiXCR, one entry per CDR3 protein. The top ten clones hold about 19% of a sample with 850,000 to 1,300,000 distinct CDR3 sequences, 40% to 55% of them seen once. Of note for this clonotype: Antigen unknown.

General observations from the study: Naive T cell percentage showed a strong correlation with TCR beta diversity.

The chain couples TRBV3-1 to TRBJ1-2; no definite D call. Sample: blood. The clonotype comes from a woman aged 60-75 years in good health. DNA for the CDR3: TGTGCCAGCAGCTTCCGACATAGCTATGGCTACACCTTC. Residues: CASSFRHSYGYTF. Full variable domain (rest looked up from reference TRBV3-1 and TRBJ1-2): DTAVSQTPKYLVTQMGNDKSIKCEQNLGHDTMYWYKQDSKKFLKIMFSYNNKELIINETVPNRFSPKSPDKAHLNLHINSLELGDSAVYFCASSFRHSYGYTFGSGTRLTVV.